This TCR beta chain was identified during a study of blood T cell repertoires in COVID-19. Study context: The samples span acute and convalescent COVID-19 from the United States, Italy and Spain.

Enrollees, about 18 to 90 years old, lived in 24 US areas. Participants had their cohort set by participant-reported clinical history. Trimming cost V 6 bases and J 4 bases; bases outside gene matches: 10. The CDR3 is made up of 15 amino acids. The germline gives CDR1 SNHLY, CDR2 FYNNEI. Original data processing: Reference gene primers were amplified, and this amplification served to estimate nucleated cell counts. TCRdb keeps only in-frame clones here, not all; method: immunoSEQ multiplex PCR. The V and J calls and clone size come from that table; D and trimming were worked out from the DNA. The sample includes roughly 300,000 clones, approximately 90% of them seen just once.

This chain connects TRBV2 to TRBJ2-7; 9 bases are shared with TRBD1. The TCR comes from a young man who had recovered from COVID-19. The specimen was PBMCs or T cells enriched from blood (not recorded which). CDR3 region: CASREEQGARYEQYF. The CDR3 DNA reads as TGTGCCAGCAGAGAGGAACAGGGGGCGAGATACGAGCAGTACTTC. Complete variable domain (other parts from reference TRBV2 and TRBJ2-7): EPEVTQTPSHQVTQMGQEVILRCVPISNHLYFYWYRQILGQKVEFLVSFYNNEISEKSEIFDDQFSVERPDGSNFTLKIRSTKLEDSAMYFCASREEQGARYEQYFGPGTRLTVT.